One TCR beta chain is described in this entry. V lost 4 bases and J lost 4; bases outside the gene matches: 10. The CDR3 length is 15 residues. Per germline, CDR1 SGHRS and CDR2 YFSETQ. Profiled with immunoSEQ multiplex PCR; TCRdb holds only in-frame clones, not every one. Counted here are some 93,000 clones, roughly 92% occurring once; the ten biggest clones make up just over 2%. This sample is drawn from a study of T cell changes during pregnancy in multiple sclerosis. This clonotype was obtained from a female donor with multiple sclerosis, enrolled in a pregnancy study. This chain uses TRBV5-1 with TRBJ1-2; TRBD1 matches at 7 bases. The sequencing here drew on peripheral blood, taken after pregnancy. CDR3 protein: CASSPEVDRTYGYTF. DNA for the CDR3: TGCGCCAGCAGCCCGGAAGTGGACAGGACCTATGGCTACACCTTC. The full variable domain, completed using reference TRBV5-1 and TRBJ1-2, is KAGVTQTPRYLIKTRGQQVTLSCSPISGHRSVSWYQQTPGQGLQFLFEYFSETQRNKGNFPGRFSGRQFSNSRSEMNVSTLELGDSALYLCASSPEVDRTYGYTFGSGTRLTVV.